This entry lists 32 T cell receptor beta chains sequenced from one sample in a study of T cell repertoires in cytomegalovirus infection. The antigens of these receptors remain unknown. MiXCR, applied by TCRdb to the reads, yields one record per CDR3 protein. The sample has around 47,000 distinct CDR3 sequences, about 19% seen once; the top ten hold around 77%. The sample in question was CD8+ T cells from cultured PBMCs, obtained from culture after CMV antigen stimulation. The receptors were sampled from a human donor in good health (CMV status not recorded). Some clones in this sample may be carry-over from other donors' samples.

This clonotype was seen a handful of times. For the CDR3, the DNA is TGTGCCAGCAGTTTAGGACAGGGGTGGGGCTACACCTTC. It encodes CASSLGQGWGYTF. The chain uses TRBV27 and TRBJ1-2; 9 bases are a match to TRBD1. This CDR3 spans 13 amino acids. The V and J ends lost 2 bases and 8 bases, in that order; junction bases with no gene match: 3. Looked up from germline, CDR1 is MNHEY and CDR2 is SMNVEV (reference sequence).

This clonotype appeared a few times. This chain connects TRBV28 to TRBJ1-2, with 7 bases fitting TRBD1. V lost 2 bases, J lost 4 bases, and 7 bases stayed unmatched. Germline loops: CDR1 MDHEN, CDR2 SYDVKM. This CDR3 is built from 15 residues. The CDR3 DNA follows: TGTGCCAGCAGTTTACAGGGGGTGTTTGCCTATGGCTACACCTTC. It translates to CASSLQGVFAYGYTF.

The chain joins TRBV7-6 to TRBJ1-1; 7 nucleotides align to TRBD1. Trimming removed 3 bases from V and 8 bases from J; junction bases left unmatched: 9. The CDR3 spans 14 residues. Germline loops: CDR1 SGHVS, CDR2 FNYEAQ. The CDR3 nucleotides are TGTGCCAGCAGCTTCAGACGGGGACAGCGCGAAGCTTTCTTT. Translated, it gives CASSFRRGQREAFF.

This clonotype came up a few times. J is TRBJ2-3 and V is TRBV12-3 or TRBV12-4, with TRBD2 identical over 9 bases. The CDR3 runs to 14 residues. Trimming at V came to 6 bases and at J to 8 bases, leaving 9 bases not matched to a gene. The CDR3 region is CASSLGTSLGTQYF. DNA of the CDR3: TGTGCCAGCAGCCTAGGGACTAGCCTTGGTACGCAGTATTTT.

Turning to this clonotype: The germline gene is not matched at one end of the junction; a read error may be the cause. The V and J genes are TRBV6-1 and TRBJ2-1, with TRBD1 matching 7 bases. The CDR3 loop spans 16 amino acids. The germline CDR1 and CDR2 sequences are MNHNS and SASEGT. The CDR3 nucleotides are TGTGCCGGCAGTAAGGGGGCGCTTAGCTCCTACAATGAGCAGTTCTTC. Its protein product is CAGSKGALSSYNEQFF.

V and J are TRBV7-2 and TRBJ1-6; D may be TRBD1 (5 bases). The V end was cut by 5 bases, the J end by 0 bases, with 14 bases between. The CDR3 is made up of 17 amino acids. Germline loops: CDR1 SGHTA, CDR2 FQGNSA. The CDR3 nucleotides read TGTGCCAGCAGCCGCGACAGTTTTAGCTCCTATAATTCACCCCTCCACTTT. Amino acid sequence: CASSRDSFSSYNSPLHF.

V and J are TRBV6-6 and TRBJ2-5; 12 bases agree with TRBD2. The V gene's germline CDR1 is MNHNY and CDR2 SVGAGI (reference sequence). The CDR3 runs to 15 residues. The junction had 10 bases not matched to a gene; V was cut back by 10 bases and J by 4 bases. The CDR3 DNA reads as TGTGCCACCACACCTCTAGCGGGGGGGCGAGAGACCCAGTACTTC. This gives the protein CATTPLAGGRETQYF.

This clonotype has just a few counts. The chain employs TRBV7-6 and TRBJ2-1; D is perhaps TRBD1 (5 bases). The germline gives CDR1 SGHVS, CDR2 FNYEAQ. The CDR3 covers 13 residues. V dropped 5 bases and J dropped 8 bases, with 13 bases sitting between them. In DNA form, the CDR3 reads TGTGCCAGCAGCGCTGACTGGGGCCATGAGCAGTTCTTC. Its protein product is CASSADWGHEQFF.

In its sample, this clonotype was seen a few times. The gene calls are TRBV5-1 and TRBJ1-5; tentative D call: TRBD1 (6 bases). CDR1 and CDR2 (germline): SGHRS, YFSETQ. V lost 4 bases and J 6 bases, leaving 11 bases between the germline ends. The CDR3 runs to 13 residues. The CDR3 nucleotides are TGCGCCAGCAGCGTCACAGGGACTCAGCCCCAGCATTTT. As protein: CASSVTGTQPQHF. The full variable domain, completed using reference TRBV5-1 and TRBJ1-5, is KAGVTQTPRYLIKTRGQQVTLSCSPISGHRSVSWYQQTPGQGLQFLFEYFSETQRNKGNFPGRFSGRQFSNSRSEMNVSTLELGDSALYLCASSVTGTQPQHFGDGTRLSIL.

This clonotype was counted a few times. This chain joins TRBV7-9 and TRBJ1-1; D is uncertain. Between the trimmed V and J ends, which lost 8 bases and 2 bases, there was a span of 12 bases. This CDR3 is built from 13 residues. CDR1 is SEHNR, CDR2 FQNEAQ, per germline (reference sequence). CDR3 residues: CASGRTGNTEAFF. The CDR3 coding sequence is TGTGCCAGCGGTCGGACGGGAAACACTGAAGCTTTCTTT.

This clonotype was counted only a few times. The germline gene is not matched at one end of the junction; a read error may be the cause. The rearrangement links TRBV7-2 to TRBJ1-3; TRBD1 matches 7 bases. Germline V gene lookup returns CDR1 SGHTA and CDR2 FQGNSA. The CDR3 length is 17 residues. The CDR3 coding sequence is TGTGCCAGCAGCTTAGACCCGGGACAGCGAGCTGGAAACACCAAATATTTT. Protein: CASSLDPGQRAGNTKYF.

V and J are TRBV5-4 and TRBJ1-2; 9 positions match TRBD1. V gave up 0 bases and J gave up 2 bases; unmatched junction bases: 8. Looked up from germline, CDR1 is SGHNT and CDR2 is YYREEE (reference sequence). CDR3 length: 17 amino acids. CDR3 sequence: CASSLVGTGIANYGYTF. The CDR3 DNA reads TGTGCCAGCAGCTTGGTTGGGACAGGGATAGCGAACTATGGCTACACCTTC.

The sample holds a few counts of this clonotype. This chain uses TRBV7-6 with TRBJ2-2; D gene unclear. Looked up from germline, CDR1 is SGHVS and CDR2 is FNYEAQ. CDR3 length: 16 amino acids. The V gene lost 1 base and the J gene lost 0 bases, with 9 bases spanning the gap. The CDR3 bases are TGTGCCAGCAGCTTAGAGGTCTTCGCGAACACCGGGGAGCTGTTTTTT. Amino acid sequence: CASSLEVFANTGELFF.

This clonotype was detected only a few times. The chain uses TRBV12-3 or TRBV12-4 and TRBJ1-2; weak D call: TRBD1 (6 bases). The V end was cut by 0 bases, the J end by 0 bases, with 17 bases between. This CDR3 is 18 amino acids long. CDR3 in amino acids: CASSLAGQGLSANYGYTF. CDR3 nucleotide sequence: TGTGCCAGCAGTTTAGCAGGCCAGGGGCTATCAGCTAACTATGGCTACACCTTC.

The V call is TRBV30, the J call TRBJ1-1; D unresolved. The CDR3 covers 13 residues. The germline CDR1 and CDR2 sequences are GTSNPN and SVGIG (reference sequence). CDR3 loop: CAAHFWRDTEAFF. The CDR3, as DNA: TGTGCTGCCCACTTTTGGCGGGACACTGAAGCTTTCTTT.

V is TRBV2 and J is TRBJ2-7; TRBD1 aligns across 10 bases. In germline, CDR1 is SNHLY, CDR2 FYNNEI. The length of the CDR3 is 14 residues. V shed 4 bases, J shed 1 base, and the junction held 1 base outside the gene matches. CDR3 bases: TGTGCCAGCAGTGGGACAGGGGGGTCCTACGAGCAGTACTTC. This gives the protein CASSGTGGSYEQYF.

The rearrangement uses TRBV7-8 and TRBJ2-1; D tentatively reads TRBD1 or TRBD2 (6 bases each). The CDR3 has 13 residues. V gave up 5 bases and J gave up 9 bases, with 14 bases separating them. The V gene's germline CDR1 is SGHVS and CDR2 FQNEAQ. The CDR3 sequence: CASSPGGGPEQFF. The CDR3 region has the DNA TGTGCCAGCAGCCCTGGTGGGGGGCCTGAGCAGTTCTTC.

There are a few counts of this clonotype. The J gene is TRBJ2-7, the V gene TRBV28, with 9 bases matching TRBD1. The V gene's germline CDR1 is MDHEN and CDR2 SYDVKM. V trimming: 5 bases; J trimming: 9 bases; junction bases outside the gene matches: 11. The CDR3 is 14 residues long. CDR3 DNA sequence: TGTGCCAGCAGTCCGACGGGACAGGGTGCCGGGCAGTACTTC. It specifies CASSPTGQGAGQYF.

The rearrangement joins TRBV12-3 or TRBV12-4 to TRBJ2-2; D remains ambiguous. This CDR3 contains 14 residues. V gave up 0 bases and J gave up 2 bases, with 4 bases separating them. CDR3 sequence: CASSLASNTGELFF. In DNA form, the CDR3 reads TGTGCCAGCAGTTTAGCCTCCAACACCGGGGAGCTGTTTTTT.

This clonotype was recorded a few times. V usage is TRBV7-9 and J usage is TRBJ2-7; 10 nucleotides align to TRBD1. The CDR3 has 14 amino acids. CDR1 is SEHNR and CDR2 is FQNEAQ in the germline V gene (reference sequence). Unmatched junction bases numbered 4, after V lost 5 bases and J lost 3 bases. The CDR3 here is CASSPRDRGYEQYF. CDR3 nucleotides: TGTGCCAGCAGCCCCCGGGACAGGGGCTACGAGCAGTACTTC.

This clonotype was observed a few times. The chain combines TRBV11-2 with TRBJ2-5, with D tentatively TRBD1 (5 bases). V was shortened by 5 bases and J by 8 bases, with 30 bases between the two germline ends. The CDR3 spans 18 residues. Per germline, CDR1 SGHAT and CDR2 FQNNGV. CDR3 DNA sequence: TGTGCCAGCAGCACACCCTGGGCCCCCCAGGGTCATTTTTATACCCAGTACTTC. Protein sequence: CASSTPWAPQGHFYTQYF. Looking up the rest from reference TRBV11-2 and TRBJ2-5 gives the full variable domain: EAGVAQSPRYKIIEKRQSVAFWCNPISGHATLYWYQQILGQGPKLLIQFQNNGVVDDSQLPKDRFSAERLKGVDSTLKIQPAKLEDSAVYLCASSTPWAPQGHFYTQYFGPGTRLLVL.

This clonotype was counted between two and nine times. The chain has TRBV7-9 and TRBJ2-1; D remains unclear. CDR1 and CDR2 from the germline V gene are SEHNR and FQNEAQ (reference sequence). Trimming stripped 2 bases from V and 8 bases from J, with 4 bases between. CDR3 length equals 11 residues. The CDR3: CASSLPDEQFF. The CDR3 coding sequence is TGTGCCAGCAGCTTACCGGATGAGCAGTTCTTC. Complete variable domain (other parts from reference TRBV7-9 and TRBJ2-1): DTGVSQNPRHKITKRGQNVTFRCDPISEHNRLYWYRQTLGQGPEFLTYFQNEAQLEKSRLLSDRFSAERPKGSFSTLEIQRTEQGDSAMYLCASSLPDEQFFGPGTRLTVL.

In this sample, this clonotype turned up a few times. The rearrangement uses TRBV2 and TRBJ1-1; D is unclear. V lost 6 bases and J lost 1, with 24 bases in between. This CDR3 has 18 residues. In germline, CDR1 is SNHLY, CDR2 FYNNEI. CDR3 amino acids: CASSALRLTSKQNTEAFF. CDR3 sequence (DNA): TGTGCCAGCAGCGCACTCAGACTGACTAGCAAGCAGAACACTGAAGCTTTCTTT.

The chain recombines TRBV5-1 with TRBJ1-1; D call uncertain. V shed 4 bases and J shed 3 bases, with 7 bases lying between them. Germline CDR1 and CDR2: SGHRS and YFSETQ. The CDR3 loop spans 12 amino acids. The CDR3 region is CASSPGDTEAFF. For the CDR3, the DNA is TGCGCCAGCAGCCCCGGAGACACTGAAGCTTTCTTT.

A few counts support this clonotype. The chain is built from TRBV7-2 and TRBJ1-4; possible D gene TRBD1, 6 bases. This CDR3 has 14 amino acids. Looked up from germline, CDR1 is SGHTA and CDR2 is FQGNSA. Trimming pared 5 bases from V and 8 bases from J, leaving 15 bases between. CDR3 sequence reads: CASSRGGAWEKLFF. For the CDR3, the DNA is TGTGCCAGCAGCCGTGGGGGGGCTTGGGAAAAACTGTTTTTT.

A few counts support this clonotype. The chain is built from TRBV27 and TRBJ2-2; a possible D gene is TRBD1 (5 bases). With 5 bases removed from V and 5 bases from J, the gap between germline ends came to 18 bases. Germline V gene data show CDR1 as MNHEY and CDR2 as SMNVEV (reference sequence). The CDR3 covers 16 residues. The CDR3 nucleotides read TGTGCCAGCAGTGACCGGACACCCAGACTTACCGGGGAGCTGTTTTTT. Translation: CASSDRTPRLTGELFF.

The chain joins TRBV12-3 or TRBV12-4 to TRBJ1-2; no clear D gene. V shed 7 bases and J shed 8 bases, with 17 bases lying between them. The CDR3 has 13 residues. This chain's CDR3 is CASTLTPTRGYTF. The CDR3 nucleotides read TGTGCCAGCACTCTCACGCCTACTCGGGGCTACACCTTC.

The chain is built from TRBV13 and TRBJ2-1; D gene unclear. Looked up from germline, CDR1 is PRHDT and CDR2 is FYEKMQ (reference sequence). The CDR3 is made up of 14 amino acids. Trimming pared 1 base from V and 1 base from J, leaving 5 bases between. CDR3 loop: CASSLERSYNEQFF. The DNA for the CDR3 is TGTGCCAGCAGCTTAGAAAGGTCCTACAATGAGCAGTTCTTC.

V gene TRBV5-6 combines with J gene TRBJ2-7; D possibly corresponds to TRBD2 (5 bases). Trimming removed 8 bases at V and 3 bases at J, with 18 bases between. Germline-derived CDR1 and CDR2 are SGHDT and YYEEEE. This CDR3 spans 14 amino acids. The CDR3 DNA reads as TGTGCCAGTAGTTTCGACGGGAATTACTACGAGCAGTACTTC. Protein sequence: CASSFDGNYYEQYF.

This chain joins TRBV12-3 or TRBV12-4 and TRBJ1-1; a weak D match, TRBD1 (5 bases). The CDR3 spans 15 residues. V lost 1 base and J 1 base, leaving 10 bases between the germline ends. The CDR3 sequence: CASSLETARNTEAFF. The CDR3 bases are TGTGCCAGCAGTTTAGAGACAGCCAGGAACACTGAAGCTTTCTTT.

The chain has TRBV19 and TRBJ2-7; 7 bases are a match to TRBD1. Germline loops: CDR1 LNHDA, CDR2 SQIVND (reference sequence). V shed 6 bases and J 3 bases; nucleotides not matched to a gene: 11. The CDR3 covers 15 residues. CDR3 DNA sequence: TGTGCCAGTAGCTGGGACAGCTCCGACTTCTACGAGCAGTACTTC. Amino acid sequence: CASSWDSSDFYEQYF. The variable domain in full, with the rest retrieved from reference TRBV19 and TRBJ2-7, is DGGITQSPKYLFRKEGQNVTLSCEQNLNHDAMYWYRQDPGQGLRLIYYSQIVNDFQKGDIAEGYSVSREKKESFPLTVTSAQKNPTAFYLCASSWDSSDFYEQYFGPGTRLTVT.

This clonotype was observed a few times. The chain carries TRBV7-8 and TRBJ1-1; no clear D gene. Between the trimmed V and J ends, which lost 4 bases and 6 bases, there was a span of 9 bases. In germline, CDR1 is SGHVS, CDR2 FQNEAQ. The length of the CDR3 is 12 residues. The CDR3 region is CASSSSVAEAFF. The CDR3 nucleotides are TGTGCCAGCAGCTCCAGCGTCGCTGAAGCTTTCTTT.